This is a list of T cell receptor beta chains from one sample in a study of OX40 agonist ivuxolimab in advanced cancers. Sequencing used immunoSEQ multiplex PCR; TCRdb keeps in-frame clones, though not all of them. This table has some 50,000 clones, about 88% appearing once. The specimen comprised CD4+ or CD8+ T cells sorted from blood, sampled in a trial of the OX40 agonist ivuxolimab. Receptors originate from an adult with an advanced solid tumor such as melanoma, head and neck, liver or kidney cancer. The CDR3 runs from the conserved cysteine through the conserved F or W. The D gene is left open where the match is weak. Clone size appears in some rows only: once, few, many, or a class for an expanded clone.

clone_size d_call j_call v_call cdr3_nt cdr3_aa
. . TRBJ2-7 TRBV2 TGTGCCAGCAGAGACCTAGCGAGCTACGAGCAGTACTTC CASRDLASYEQYF
. . TRBJ2-5 TRBV7-9 TGTGCCAGCAGCTTAAATAAAGCGGTCGAGACCCAGTACTTC CASSLNKAVETQYF
. . TRBJ1-2 TRBV2 TGTGCCAGCAGTGAAGCGCGGGAATATGGCTACACCTTC CASSEAREYGYTF
. TRBD1 TRBJ2-7 TRBV6-1 TGTGCCAGCAGCGGGACAGGGGGCTACGAGCAGTACTTC CASSGTGGYEQYF
. . TRBJ2-5 TRBV27 TGTGCCAGCAGTTCCACTAGCCCCCCAGAGACCCAGTACTTC CASSSTSPPETQYF
once . TRBJ2-1 TRBV4-1 TGCGCCAGCAGCCAAGATGTAGGGGGGGCGATGAGTAATGAGCAGTTCTTC CASSQDVGGAMSNEQFF
. . TRBJ1-2 TRBV29-1 TGCAGCGTTGAAGAAACGAGGAGTGCCGGGCGGGGCTACACCTTC CSVEETRSAGRGYTF
once . TRBJ1-2 TRBV7-9 TGTGCCAGCAGCCCAGCGGTGGTTGATGGCTACACCTTC CASSPAVVDGYTF
. . TRBJ1-1 TRBV23-1 TGCGCCAGCAGCCAGAGGCCGGACGTCTATACGGATTTTAACACTGAAGCTTTCTTT CASSQRPDVYTDFNTEAFF
. TRBD1 TRBJ1-1 TRBV12-5 TGTGCTAGTGGTTTGGTACATGGGACAGGGGACTTGAACACTGAAGCTTTCTTT CASGLVHGTGDLNTEAFF
. . TRBJ2-7 TRBV10-3 TGTGCCATCAGTGATAGGCAGGGTGCGTACGAGCAGTACTTC CAISDRQGAYEQYF
. . TRBJ2-1 TRBV7-9 TGTGCCAGCAGCCCACTTCGGGGGGCCGCCTACAATGAGCAGTTCTTC CASSPLRGAAYNEQFF
few . TRBJ2-1 TRBV9 TGTGCCAGCAGCGTAGGGCAGCAGTCCTACAATGAGCAGTTCTTC CASSVGQQSYNEQFF
. TRBD2 TRBJ2-2 TRBV5-6 TGTGCCAGCAGCTTGTGGGGTAGCGGGAGATCCGGGGAGCTGTTTTTT CASSLWGSGRSGELFF
. . TRBJ1-1 TRBV20-1 TGCAGTGTAGGGAAGGGGGTCGAAGCTTTCTTT CSVGKGVEAFF
. . TRBJ2-6 TRBV13 TGTGCCAGCAGCCAAGTTAGCGCCAAAATCTCTGGGGCCAACGTCCTGACTTTC CASSQVSAKISGANVLTF
. . TRBJ1-5 TRBV28 TGTGCCAGCAGTTCGGACACCCCAAAGCCCCAGCATTTT CASSSDTPKPQHF